The entry below describes one T cell receptor (beta chain). The antigen it binds to is not known. The sample holds no much larger clone one base away, and base qualities are not on file. The trial excluded patients who had a history of autoimmune disease or were on systemic immunosuppression. Peripheral blood for TCR sequencing was collected from all dose cohorts at baseline, on cycle 4 day 1, and on cycle 7 day 1. Samples were obtained from an open-label, multicenter, first-in-human phase I dose-escalation trial of ivuxolimab. The trial enrolled adults with locally advanced or metastatic head and neck squamous cell, hepatocellular, melanoma or renal cell carcinoma. Before TCR sequencing, CD4+ and CD8+ T cells were separately sorted from peripheral blood. The record originates from a study of OX40 agonist ivuxolimab in advanced cancers. Regarding the complete study: Ivuxolimab was a fully human IgG2 agonistic monoclonal antibody targeting the costimulatory receptor OX40 (CD134). Intravenous ivuxolimab was administered to patients every 2 weeks at six dose levels: 0.01, 0.1, 0.3, 1.5, 3 and 10 mg/kg. Of the approximately 50 dose-escalation patients, hepatocellular carcinoma was present in around 20, melanoma in approximately 15, renal cell carcinoma in 9 and head and neck cancer in 9. In the dose-escalation cohort, 75% to 90% of patients were male, and the mean age was around 60 years with a range of roughly 23 to 79. Patients were allowed to have had prior anti-PD-1, anti-PD-L1 or anti-CTLA-4 therapy, and approximately 43% of the dose-escalation patients had previously received checkpoint inhibitors. Partial responses occurred in three dose-escalation patients: two with cutaneous melanoma and one with hepatocellular carcinoma. The point of sequencing TCRbeta in the periphery was to test whether ivuxolimab changed TCR sequence diversity and drove clonal T-cell expansion. The paper covers the monotherapy dose-escalation part of the phase I ivuxolimab trial, which included N of about 51 patients.

Its CDR3 holds 11 amino acids, cysteine through phenylalanine. Left in the record is the CDR3 DNA by itself, 33 bases read in frame from the first base. The junction carries 3 bases between V and J, which are trimmed by 0 bases and 5 bases respectively. CDR1 SGHDT and CDR2 YYEEEE were looked up in the germline V gene. To sequence the TCRbeta CDR3 region, genomic DNA was isolated from the sorted cells. The immunoSEQ Assay was used for sequencing of TCRbeta CDR3 regions. TCRdb carries this immuneACCESS record with in-frame sequences only. Its versions omit some clonotypes, under half of them owing to an unresolved V gene in the studies checked, with the rest unexplained. Here the sample has tens of thousands of clones; about four fifths occur a single time. The ten largest clones take up around 2.9% of the sample. Points the paper makes about the study in general: After ivuxolimab, expanded clones were on average more numerous among CD8+ T cells than among CD4+ T cells. Low levels of normalized T-cell clonal expansion were also seen in some patients who did not respond. In the 0.1-3.0 mg/kg groups, partial responders had among the lowest normalized peripheral clonal expansion, particularly in CD8+ T cells. The antigen specificity of the clonally expanded peripheral T cells was not determined. At doses from 0.1 to 3.0 mg/kg, clonal expansion was seen in both CD4+ and CD8+ blood T cells between baseline and week 6.

The TCR sequence derives from an adult with an advanced solid tumor such as melanoma, head and neck, liver or kidney cancer. Sample: CD4+ or CD8+ T cells sorted from blood, taken in a trial of the OX40 agonist ivuxolimab. The V and J segments used are TRBV5-6 and TRBJ2-7, with the D gene not clear enough to name. Here is the DNA: TGTGCCAGCAGCTTGGCCGACGAGCAGTACTTC. Translated, it gives CASSLADEQYF.